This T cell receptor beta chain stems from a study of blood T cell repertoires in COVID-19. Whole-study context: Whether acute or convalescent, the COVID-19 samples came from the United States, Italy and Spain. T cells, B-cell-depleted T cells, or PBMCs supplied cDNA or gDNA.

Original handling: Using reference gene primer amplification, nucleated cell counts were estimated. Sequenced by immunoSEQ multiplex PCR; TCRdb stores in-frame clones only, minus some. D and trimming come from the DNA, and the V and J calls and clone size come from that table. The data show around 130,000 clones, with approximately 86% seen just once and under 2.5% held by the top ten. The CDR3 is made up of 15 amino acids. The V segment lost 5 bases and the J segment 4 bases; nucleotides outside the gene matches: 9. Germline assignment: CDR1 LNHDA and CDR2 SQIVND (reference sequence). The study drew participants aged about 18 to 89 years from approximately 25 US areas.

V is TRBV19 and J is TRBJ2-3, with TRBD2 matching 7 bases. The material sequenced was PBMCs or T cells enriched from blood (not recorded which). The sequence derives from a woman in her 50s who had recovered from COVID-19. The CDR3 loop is CASSPRGDVSDTQYF. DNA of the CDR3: TGTGCCAGTAGTCCCCGGGGGGATGTTTCAGATACGCAGTATTTT.